This T cell receptor (beta chain) was obtained from a study of blood T cell repertoires in COVID-19. Looking at the study overall: Samples taken during acute and convalescent COVID-19 were collected in the United States, Italy and Spain.

Sequencing used immunoSEQ multiplex PCR; TCRdb keeps in-frame clones, though not all of them. There are 350,000 or so clones in the sample; around 88% occur only once, and around 3% lies in the top ten. The V and J ends lost 3 bases and 0 bases respectively, with 15 bases between them. Germline lookup yields CDR1 SGHTA and CDR2 FQGNSA. This CDR3 contains 17 residues. The specimen was peripheral blood. This chain uses TRBV7-2 with TRBJ1-5; D possibly corresponds to TRBD1 (5 bases). This receptor was taken from a man between 25 and 39 years old with active or convalescent COVID-19. DNA of the CDR3: TGTGCCAGCAGCTTCGGCGGGGGGATCTATAGCAATCAGCCCCAGCATTTT. This sequence encodes CASSFGGGIYSNQPQHF.